This entry lists 5 T cell receptor beta chains sequenced from one sample in a study of beta chain features in type 1 diabetes. The sequenced template was cDNA made from the entire isolated RNA. Method: immunoSEQ multiplex PCR; TCRdb's copy keeps in-frame clones and lacks some. Here the sample spans 300,000 to 350,000 clones, 8% being singletons. The sample comprised central memory CD4+ T cells from blood. Source of these receptors: a woman aged 18-29 years in good health.

The table lists this clone with many counts. The chain recombines TRBV28 with TRBJ2-1; D is perhaps TRBD1 (5 bases). CDR1 is MDHEN, CDR2 SYDVKM, per germline. There are 17 residues in the CDR3. With 1 base removed from V and 2 bases from J, the gap between germline ends came to 15 bases. The DNA of the CDR3 is TGTGCCAGCAGTTTATTGGCGACAGCAAGAACCTACAATGAGCAGTTCTTC. This translates into CASSLLATARTYNEQFF.

The chain couples TRBV7-6 to TRBJ1-4; D not certain. Germline-derived CDR1 and CDR2 are SGHVS and FNYEAQ. The length of the CDR3 is 16 residues. V was trimmed by 4 bases and J by 4 bases, leaving 16 bases between them. This CDR3 is CASSYVFGICNEKLFF. The CDR3 nucleotides are TGTGCCAGCAGCTATGTTTTCGGGATTTGTAATGAAAAACTGTTTTTT.

This clone was counted at least ten times. V is TRBV7-6 and J is TRBJ2-1; 8 bases are a match to TRBD2. CDR1 and CDR2 (germline): SGHVS, FNYEAQ. V trimming: 5 bases; J trimming: 0 bases; junction bases outside the gene matches: 9. The CDR3 totals 17 residues. The CDR3 is CASSPKISGTSYNEQFF. CDR3 nucleotides: TGTGCCAGCAGCCCGAAGATTAGCGGGACCTCCTACAATGAGCAGTTCTTC. The variable domain in full, completed from reference TRBV7-6 and TRBJ2-1, reads GAGVSQSPRYKVTKRGQDVALRCDPISGHVSLYWYRQALGQGPEFLTYFNYEAQQDKSGLPNDRFSAERPEGSISTLTIQRTEQRDSAMYRCASSPKISGTSYNEQFFGPGTRLTVL.

There are a few counts of this clone. CDR3 DNA sequence: TGTGCCAGCAGCCGCAGGGGGATAGTCACAGATACGCAGTATTTT. Its protein is CASSRRGIVTDTQYF. The chain has TRBV5-6 and TRBJ2-3; 7 bases map to TRBD1. The germline V gene has CDR1 SGHDT and CDR2 YYEEEE. The CDR3 loop spans 15 amino acids. J lost 2 bases, V lost 4 bases, and 7 bases had no gene match.

The chain uses TRBV7-2 and TRBJ2-3, with 9 bases identical to TRBD2. Looked up from germline, CDR1 is SGHTA and CDR2 is FQGNSA. V shed 1 base and J 3 bases; nucleotides not matched to a gene: 11. CDR3 length: 18 residues. CDR3 sequence reads: CASSLEGLSGSPTDTQYF. In nucleotides, the CDR3 is TGTGCCAGCAGCTTAGAGGGCCTTAGCGGGAGCCCGACAGATACGCAGTATTTT. Using reference TRBV7-2 and TRBJ2-3 for the parts outside the CDR3, the full variable domain is GAGVSQSPSNKVTEKGKDVELRCDPISGHTALYWYRQSLGQGLEFLIYFQGNSAPDKSGLPSDRFSAERTGGSVSTLTIQRTQQEDSAVYLCASSLEGLSGSPTDTQYFGPGTRLTVL.